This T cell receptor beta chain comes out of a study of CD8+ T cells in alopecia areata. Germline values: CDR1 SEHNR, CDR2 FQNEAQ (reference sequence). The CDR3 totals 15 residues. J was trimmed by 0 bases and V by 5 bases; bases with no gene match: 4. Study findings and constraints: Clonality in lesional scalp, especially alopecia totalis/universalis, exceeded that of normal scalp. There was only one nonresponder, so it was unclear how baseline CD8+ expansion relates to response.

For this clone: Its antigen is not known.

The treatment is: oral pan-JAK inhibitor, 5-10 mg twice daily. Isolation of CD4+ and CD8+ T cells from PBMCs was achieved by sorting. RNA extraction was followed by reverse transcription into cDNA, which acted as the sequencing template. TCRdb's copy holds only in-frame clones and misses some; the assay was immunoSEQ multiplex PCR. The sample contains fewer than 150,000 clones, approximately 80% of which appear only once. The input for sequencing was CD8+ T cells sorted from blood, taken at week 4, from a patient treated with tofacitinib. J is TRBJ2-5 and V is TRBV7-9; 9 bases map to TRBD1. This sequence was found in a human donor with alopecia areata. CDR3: CASSARDRDQETQYF. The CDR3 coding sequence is TGTGCCAGCAGCGCCCGGGACAGGGACCAAGAGACCCAGTACTTC.